Shown below are 26 T cell receptor beta chains from a single sample sequenced in a study of identical twins. TCRdb used MiXCR to reprocess the 5' RACE reads, holding one entry per CDR3 protein. The repertoire has just over 450,000 distinct CDR3 sequences, 14% of them found once; the top ten carry 0.5% to 0.65%. The data were also submitted as part of a second study, on yellow fever vaccine responses in identical twins.

The specimen was CD4+ T cells sorted from blood. The receptors come from a woman aged 18-29 years in good health.

V usage is TRBV21-1 and J usage is TRBJ2-6; TRBD2, as called in the table, went unchecked against the DNA. TRBV21-1 counts as a pseudogene. The CDR3 runs 21 residues. The CDR3 region is CASSNSGLAGGPLTGANVLTF. As DNA, the CDR3 is TGTGCCAGCAGCAACTCGGGCCTAGCGGGGGGGCCTTTGACTGGGGCCAACGTCCTGACTTTC.

The chain joins TRBV9 to TRBJ2-2; D possibly matches TRBD1 or TRBD2 (6 bases each). Germline-derived CDR1 and CDR2 are SGDLS and YYNGEE. V lost 4 bases, J lost 8 bases, and 18 bases lay in between. This CDR3 has 15 residues. CDR3 DNA sequence: TGTGCCAGCAGCTCCCTCCCATCGGGGGCAGGGGAGCTGTTTTTT. Protein: CASSSLPSGAGELFF. Full variable domain (missing parts from reference TRBV9 and TRBJ2-2): DSGVTQTPKHLITATGQRVTLRCSPRSGDLSVYWYQQSLDQGLQFLIQYYNGEERAKGNILERFSAQQFPDLHSELNLSSLELGDSALYFCASSSLPSGAGELFFGEGSRLTVL.

This clonotype has ten or more counts. The chain is built from TRBV7-2 and TRBJ2-5; 7 bases align to TRBD2. From germline, CDR1 is SGHTA and CDR2 FQGNSA. This CDR3 spans 16 amino acids. V was clipped by 1 base and J by 5 bases; unmatched bases: 10. Written as DNA, the CDR3 is TGTGCCAGCAGCTTAGGGGGGATGGGAGGGTCGGAGACCCAGTACTTC. Encoded protein: CASSLGGMGGSETQYF.

This clonotype was seen a few times. The rearrangement uses TRBV6-5 and TRBJ2-5; 9 bases match TRBD2. CDR1 is MNHEY, CDR2 SVGAGI, per germline. The CDR3 is made up of 14 amino acids. Unmatched junction bases numbered 6, after V lost 4 bases and J lost 6 bases. CDR3 DNA sequence: TGTGCCAGCAGTTCCGCGGGGGGGCAGAAGACCCAGTACTTC. Protein sequence: CASSSAGGQKTQYF.

This clonotype was detected only a few times. The rearrangement joins TRBV10-3 to TRBJ2-7; D is uncertain. V was clipped by 2 bases and J by 7 bases, with 9 bases between them. Germline-derived CDR1 and CDR2 are ENHRY and SYGVKD. This CDR3 comprises 12 residues. CDR3 amino acids: CAISEGPEEQYF. Here the CDR3 DNA reads TGTGCCATCAGTGAGGGGCCAGAAGAGCAGTACTTC.

The CDR3 coding sequence is TGTGCCAGCAGTTTATCGATAGGTTTAGGGACCGGGGAGCTGTTTTTT. It translates to CASSLSIGLGTGELFF. This chain joins TRBV27 and TRBJ2-2; D ambiguous. Germline CDR1 reads MNHEY; CDR2 reads SMNVEV (reference sequence). CDR3 size: 16 residues. Between the trimmed V and J ends, which lost 0 bases and 5 bases, there was a span of 13 bases.

This clonotype showed up many times. The rearrangement uses TRBV7-2 and TRBJ2-1; D not resolved. There are 16 residues in the CDR3. Germline V CDR1 and CDR2: SGHTA, FQGNSA. With 4 bases removed from V and 6 bases from J, the gap between germline ends came to 19 bases. The CDR3 region has the DNA TGTGCCAGCAGCTGGGGTGGTATCAATAGATTCAATGAGCAGTTCTTC. This sequence encodes CASSWGGINRFNEQFF.

The rearrangement uses TRBV6-6 and TRBJ2-5; tentatively, D is TRBD1 (6 bases). V was pared by 7 bases and J by 1 base, with 10 bases between. Per the germline V gene, CDR1 is MNHNY and CDR2 is SVGAGI (reference sequence). The CDR3 extends over 13 amino acids. CDR3 bases: TGTGCCAGCAACCAAGGGGGCCAAGAGACCCAGTACTTC. As protein: CASNQGGQETQYF.

This clonotype was counted a few times. The chain employs TRBV7-8 and TRBJ2-1; 11 bases are shared with TRBD1. Germline CDR1 is SGHVS and CDR2 is FQNEAQ. The CDR3 runs 15 residues. V lost 5 bases, J lost 6 bases, and 6 bases stayed unmatched. The CDR3 region has the DNA TGTGCCAGCAGCACCCCCGGGACAGGGGGCAATGAGCAGTTCTTC. Protein: CASSTPGTGGNEQFF.

The table lists this clonotype with a few counts. This rearrangement joins TRBV27 to TRBJ1-2, with D possibly matching TRBD1 (6 bases). Between the trimmed V and J ends, which lost 4 bases and 4 bases, there was a span of 13 bases. This CDR3 has 14 residues. The germline V gene has CDR1 MNHEY and CDR2 SMNVEV (reference sequence). The CDR3 region is CASSSQGRSYGYTF. The CDR3 nucleotides read TGTGCCAGCAGTTCCCAGGGGCGGTCCTATGGCTACACCTTC.

This clonotype was recorded a few times. The chain links TRBV5-1 to TRBJ2-7, with D possibly called TRBD1 or TRBD2 (5 bases each). The V gene's germline CDR1 is SGHRS and CDR2 YFSETQ. This CDR3 is 13 amino acids long. V lost 4 bases, J lost 3 bases, and 11 bases lay in between. The CDR3 sequence: CASSRDGYYEQYF. In DNA, the CDR3 is TGCGCCAGCAGCCGGGACGGATACTACGAGCAGTACTTC.

This clonotype was seen more than once but under ten times. This chain's CDR3 is CASSPGANVLTF. CDR3 nucleotide sequence: TGTGCCAGCTCACCTGGGGCCAACGTCCTGACTTTC. V gene TRBV18 combines with J gene TRBJ2-6; D is unresolved. CDR3 length: 12 amino acids. Germline V CDR1 and CDR2: KGHSH, LQKENI. The ends were cut back, 3 bases at V and 3 bases at J, with 0 bases in the middle.

This clonotype was counted only a few times. The rearrangement links TRBV28 to TRBJ1-4; tentatively, D is TRBD1 (5 bases). V lost 4 bases, J lost 6 bases, and 15 bases lay in between. This CDR3 has 15 residues. CDR1 MDHEN and CDR2 SYDVKM come from the germline V gene. CDR3 sequence reads: CASSSRRDGDEKLFF. The CDR3 coding sequence is TGTGCCAGCAGTTCCCGCCGGGACGGAGATGAAAAACTGTTTTTT.

This sequence joins TRBV27 and TRBJ2-7; D not resolved. The CDR3 loop spans 14 amino acids. Germline loops: CDR1 MNHEY, CDR2 SMNVEV (reference sequence). V was trimmed by 4 bases and J by 6 bases, leaving 16 bases between them. CDR3 sequence: CASSSGISSGEQYF. The CDR3 region has the DNA TGTGCCAGCAGTTCCGGTATTTCAAGTGGCGAGCAGTACTTC.

As concerns this clonotype: One end of the junction does not line up with germline, which may come from a read error. The genes are TRBV4-2 and TRBJ2-4, with TRBD2 as a possible D gene (6 bases). The CDR3 loop spans 16 amino acids. The germline gives CDR1 LGHNA, CDR2 YNFKEQ. For the CDR3, the DNA is TGTGCCAGCAGCGCAGGGACTGACGTAGCCAAAAACATTCAGAACTTC. Encoded protein: CASSAGTDVAKNIQNF.

This clonotype was counted only a few times. This chain links TRBV20-1 with TRBJ2-4, with D perhaps matching TRBD1 or TRBD2 (6 bases each). Germline V gives CDR1 DFQATT, CDR2 SNEGSKA (reference sequence). The CDR3 is made up of 15 amino acids. Between the trimmed V and J ends, which lost 0 bases and 0 bases, there was a span of 9 bases. In DNA form, the CDR3 reads TGCAGTGCTAGAGAGGGGGGCAGAGCCAAAAACATTCAGTACTTC. This codes for CSAREGGRAKNIQYF.

This clonotype appeared a few times. V is TRBV4-3 and J is TRBJ2-5; 12 nucleotides line up with TRBD2. The CDR3 contains 16 residues. J was trimmed by 4 bases and V by 0 bases; bases with no gene match: 3. In germline, CDR1 is LGHNA, CDR2 YSLEER. The CDR3 coding sequence is TGCGCCAGCAGCCAAGAGCTAGCGGGAGGGGGAGAGACCCAGTACTTC. Translating gives CASSQELAGGGETQYF.

This clonotype was observed many times. This rearrangement joins TRBV5-1 to TRBJ2-7; 7 bases line up with TRBD2. The V segment lost 5 bases and the J segment 6 bases; nucleotides outside the gene matches: 8. The CDR3 runs 13 residues. Germline V gene data show CDR1 as SGHRS and CDR2 as YFSETQ. CDR3 sequence reads: CASSSSGTIEQYF. The CDR3 nucleotides read TGCGCCAGCAGTTCCTCCGGGACTATCGAGCAGTACTTC.

Points on this clonotype: Being one base from a much bigger clone, this may be a read error. CDR3 protein: CSVQTRLAGGLNEQFF. In nucleotides, the CDR3 is TGCAGCGTCCAAACCCGACTAGCGGGAGGCCTAAATGAGCAGTTCTTC. V is TRBV29-1 and J is TRBJ2-1, with 13 nucleotides matching TRBD2. V gave up 6 bases and J gave up 7 bases; unmatched junction bases: 12. Germline V gene data show CDR1 as SQVTM and CDR2 as ANQGSEA. This CDR3 contains 16 residues.

V gene TRBV28 combines with J gene TRBJ2-2; 7 bases match TRBD1. The V gene's germline CDR1 is MDHEN and CDR2 SYDVKM. With V trimmed by 4 bases and J by 4 bases, 3 bases remained unmatched. The CDR3 covers 14 residues. The chain's CDR3 is CASSSGQITGELFF. Here the CDR3 DNA reads TGTGCCAGCAGTTCGGGACAGATCACCGGGGAGCTGTTTTTT.

This clonotype was seen a few times. The chain joins TRBV29-1 to TRBJ2-7, with 8 bases fitting TRBD1. Per germline, CDR1 SQVTM and CDR2 ANQGSEA. The CDR3 length is 14 residues. The V and J ends lost 6 bases and 3 bases, in that order; junction bases with no gene match: 10. The CDR3 sequence is CSVAGPGTGYEQYF. CDR3 in DNA: TGCAGCGTAGCCGGGCCCGGGACAGGCTACGAGCAGTACTTC.

The chain employs TRBV3-1 and TRBJ2-2, with a tentative D call TRBD1 (5 bases). The CDR3 is 14 residues long. Trimming pared 8 bases from V and 4 bases from J, leaving 14 bases between. Germline lookup yields CDR1 LGHDT and CDR2 YNNKEL (reference sequence). The CDR3 region is CASRLGQTTGELFF. The DNA for the CDR3 is TGTGCCAGCCGTCTGGGGCAGACCACCGGGGAGCTGTTTTTT.

This clonotype appeared many times. V is TRBV10-1 and J is TRBJ2-3; maybe TRBD2 (5 bases). Germline CDR1 is WNHNN and CDR2 is SYGVQD (reference sequence). V lost 6 bases to trimming and J lost 1 base, with 11 bases between them. This CDR3 comprises 14 residues. The CDR3 protein is CASRREIGTDTQYF. The DNA of the CDR3 is TGCGCCAGCAGGAGGGAAATTGGCACAGATACGCAGTATTTT.

This clonotype was seen more than once but under ten times. This chain connects TRBV6-2 or TRBV6-3 to TRBJ2-5; D is perhaps TRBD2 (6 bases). V lost 2 bases to trimming and J lost 2 bases, with 18 bases between them. This CDR3 is built from 17 residues. Germline V gene sequence: CDR1 MNHEY, CDR2 SVGEGT. DNA for the CDR3: TGTGCCAGCAGTTACCCGGGACTCCGTTTCAATCAAGAGACCCAGTACTTC. Residues: CASSYPGLRFNQETQYF.

V gene TRBV29-1 combines with J gene TRBJ2-3; D perhaps matches TRBD1 (6 bases). This CDR3 contains 13 residues. Germline V gene data show CDR1 as SQVTM and CDR2 as ANQGSEA. V was shortened by 6 bases and J by 8 bases, with 18 bases between the two germline ends. The CDR3 spells CSVTQVEGGTQYF. In nucleotides, the CDR3 is TGCAGCGTCACACAGGTGGAAGGGGGTACGCAGTATTTT.

The CDR3 sequence: CASTPQAELGAKNIQYF. CDR3 coding DNA: TGTGCCAGCACCCCCCAGGCGGAGTTGGGGGCCAAAAACATTCAGTACTTC. The V call is TRBV6-2 or TRBV6-3, the J call TRBJ2-4; no firm D call. The CDR3 covers 17 residues. Germline V CDR1 and CDR2: MNHEY, SVGEGT. V lost 7 bases to trimming and J lost 1 base, with 20 bases between them.